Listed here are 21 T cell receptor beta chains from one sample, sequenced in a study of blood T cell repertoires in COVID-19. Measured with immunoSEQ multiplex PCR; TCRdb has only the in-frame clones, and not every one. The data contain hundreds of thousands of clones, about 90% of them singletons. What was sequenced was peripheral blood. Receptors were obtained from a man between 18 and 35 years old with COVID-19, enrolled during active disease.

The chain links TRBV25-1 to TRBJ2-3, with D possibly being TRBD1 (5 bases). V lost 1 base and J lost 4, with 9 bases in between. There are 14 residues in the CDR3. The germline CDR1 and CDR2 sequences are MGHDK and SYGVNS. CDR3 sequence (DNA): TGTGCCAGCAGTGAATCGGACAAATCAGATACGCAGTATTTT. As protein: CASSESDKSDTQYF.

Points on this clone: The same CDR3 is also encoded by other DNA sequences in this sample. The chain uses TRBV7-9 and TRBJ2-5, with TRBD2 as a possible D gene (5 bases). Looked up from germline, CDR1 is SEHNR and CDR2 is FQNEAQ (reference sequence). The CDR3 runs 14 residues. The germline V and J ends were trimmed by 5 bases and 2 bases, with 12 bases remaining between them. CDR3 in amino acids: CASSLLGWQETQYF. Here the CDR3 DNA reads TGTGCCAGCAGCCTACTAGGGTGGCAAGAGACCCAGTACTTC. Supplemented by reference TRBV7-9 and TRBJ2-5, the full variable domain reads DTGVSQNPRHKITKRGQNVTFRCDPISEHNRLYWYRQTLGQGPEFLTYFQNEAQLEKSRLLSDRFSAERPKGSFSTLEIQRTEQGDSAMYLCASSLLGWQETQYFGPGTRLLVL.

The CDR3 DNA sequence: TGTGCCAGCAGAGCAGGGGAGACCCAGTACTTC. Protein sequence: CASRAGETQYF. The chain recombines TRBV11-3 with TRBJ2-5; maybe TRBD1 (5 bases). CDR1 and CDR2 (germline): SGHNT, YENEEA. V was trimmed by 6 bases and J by 5 bases, leaving 7 bases between them. The CDR3 loop spans 11 amino acids.

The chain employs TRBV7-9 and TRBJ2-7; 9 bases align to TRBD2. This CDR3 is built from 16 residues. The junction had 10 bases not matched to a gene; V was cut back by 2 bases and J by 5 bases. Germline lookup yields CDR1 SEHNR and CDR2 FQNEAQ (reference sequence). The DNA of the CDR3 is TGTGCCAGCAGCTTAAGCGGGGGGAGACGAGCTCACGAGCAGTACTTC. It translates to CASSLSGGRRAHEQYF.

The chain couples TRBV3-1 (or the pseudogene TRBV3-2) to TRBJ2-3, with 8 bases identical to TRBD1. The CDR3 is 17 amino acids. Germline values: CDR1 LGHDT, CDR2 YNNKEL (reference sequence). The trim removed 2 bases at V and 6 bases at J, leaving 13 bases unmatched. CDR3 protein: CASSQLRGQDRHDTQYF. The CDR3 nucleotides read TGTGCCAGCAGCCAACTTAGGGGACAGGACAGACATGATACGCAGTATTTT.

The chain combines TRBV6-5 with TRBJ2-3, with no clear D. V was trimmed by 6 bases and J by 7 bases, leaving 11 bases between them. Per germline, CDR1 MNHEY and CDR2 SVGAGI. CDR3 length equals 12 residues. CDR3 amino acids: CASRNLEYTQYF. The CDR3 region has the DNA TGTGCCAGCAGAAACCTGGAGTATACGCAGTATTTT.

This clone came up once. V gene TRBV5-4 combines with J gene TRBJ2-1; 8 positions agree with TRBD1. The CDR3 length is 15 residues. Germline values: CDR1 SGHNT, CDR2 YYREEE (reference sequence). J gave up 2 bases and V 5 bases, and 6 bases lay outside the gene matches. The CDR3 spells CASSIDRGTYNEQFF. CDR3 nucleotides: TGTGCCAGCAGTATCGACAGGGGTACCTACAATGAGCAGTTCTTC.

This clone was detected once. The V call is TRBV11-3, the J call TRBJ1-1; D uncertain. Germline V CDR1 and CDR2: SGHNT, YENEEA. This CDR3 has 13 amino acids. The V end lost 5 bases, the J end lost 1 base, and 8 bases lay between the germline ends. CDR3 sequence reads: CASSRQRNTEAFF. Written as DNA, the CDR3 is TGTGCCAGCAGCAGACAACGGAACACTGAAGCTTTCTTT.

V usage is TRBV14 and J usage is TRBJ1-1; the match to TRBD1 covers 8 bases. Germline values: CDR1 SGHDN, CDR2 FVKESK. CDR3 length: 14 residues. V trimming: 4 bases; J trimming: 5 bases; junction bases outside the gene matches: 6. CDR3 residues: CASSLQGAITEAFF. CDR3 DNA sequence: TGTGCCAGCAGCCTTCAGGGGGCGATAACTGAAGCTTTCTTT.

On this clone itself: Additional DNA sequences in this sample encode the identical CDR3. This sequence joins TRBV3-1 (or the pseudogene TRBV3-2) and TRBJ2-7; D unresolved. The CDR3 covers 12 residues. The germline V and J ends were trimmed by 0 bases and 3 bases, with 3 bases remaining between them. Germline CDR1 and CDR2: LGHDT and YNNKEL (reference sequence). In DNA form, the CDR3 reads TGTGCCAGCAGCCAAGATAGCTACGAGCAGTACTTC. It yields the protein CASSQDSYEQYF.

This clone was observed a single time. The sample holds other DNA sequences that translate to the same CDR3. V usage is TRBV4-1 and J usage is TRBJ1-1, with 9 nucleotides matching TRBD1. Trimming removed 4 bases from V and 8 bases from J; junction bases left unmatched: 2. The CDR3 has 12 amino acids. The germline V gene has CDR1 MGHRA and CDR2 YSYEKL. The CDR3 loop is CASSPGQGEAFF. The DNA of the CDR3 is TGCGCCAGCAGCCCTGGACAGGGGGAAGCTTTCTTT.

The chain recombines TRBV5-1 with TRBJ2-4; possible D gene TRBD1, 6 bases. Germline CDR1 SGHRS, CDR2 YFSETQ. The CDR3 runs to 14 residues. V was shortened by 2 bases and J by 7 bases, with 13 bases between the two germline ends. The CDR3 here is CASSLQGRENIQYF. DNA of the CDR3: TGCGCCAGCAGCTTACAGGGCCGAGAGAACATTCAGTACTTC.

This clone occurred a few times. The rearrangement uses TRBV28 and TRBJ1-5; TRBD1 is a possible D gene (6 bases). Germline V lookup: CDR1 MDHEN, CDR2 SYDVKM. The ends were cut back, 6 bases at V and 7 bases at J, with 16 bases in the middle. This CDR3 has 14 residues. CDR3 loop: CASSRDNRDQPQHF. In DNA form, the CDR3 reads TGTGCCAGCAGCCGGGACAATCGGGACCAGCCCCAGCATTTT.

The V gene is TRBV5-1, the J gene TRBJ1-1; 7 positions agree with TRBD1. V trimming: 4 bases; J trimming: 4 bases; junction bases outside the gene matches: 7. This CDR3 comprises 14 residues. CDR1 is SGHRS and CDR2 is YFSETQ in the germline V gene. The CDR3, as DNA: TGCGCCAGCAGCGGCGACAGGGCTTCCACTGAAGCTTTCTTT. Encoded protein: CASSGDRASTEAFF.

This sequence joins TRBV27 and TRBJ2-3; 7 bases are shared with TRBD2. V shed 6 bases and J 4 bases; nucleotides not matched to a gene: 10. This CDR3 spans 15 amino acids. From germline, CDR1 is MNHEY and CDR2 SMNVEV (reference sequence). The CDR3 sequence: CASSRQAGAPDTQYF. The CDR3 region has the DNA TGTGCCAGCAGCCGCCAGGCGGGAGCTCCAGATACGCAGTATTTT.

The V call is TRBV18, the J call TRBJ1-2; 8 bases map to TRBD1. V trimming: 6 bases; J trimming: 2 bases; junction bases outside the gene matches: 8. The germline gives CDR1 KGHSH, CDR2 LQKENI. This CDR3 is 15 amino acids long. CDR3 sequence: CASSTPGQENYGYTF. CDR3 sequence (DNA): TGTGCCAGCTCCACCCCGGGACAGGAGAACTATGGCTACACCTTC.

Here the CDR3 DNA reads TGTGCCACCAGTGATCTCGACAGGGCAGAGACCCAGTACTTC. It codes for CATSDLDRAETQYF. V and J are TRBV24-1 and TRBJ2-5, with TRBD1 matching over 7 bases. Germline loops: CDR1 KGHDR, CDR2 SFDVKD. V gave up 3 bases and J gave up 4 bases; unmatched junction bases: 4. The CDR3 spans 14 residues.

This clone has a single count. This CDR3 is CASSIDSSQGYGYTF. CDR3 nucleotides: TGTGCCAGCAGCATTGACAGCTCCCAAGGATATGGCTACACCTTC. The chain has TRBV9 and TRBJ1-2, with a tentative D call TRBD1 (5 bases). Germline V gives CDR1 SGDLS, CDR2 YYNGEE. V was shortened by 4 bases and J by 5 bases, with 18 bases between the two germline ends. The CDR3 covers 15 residues.

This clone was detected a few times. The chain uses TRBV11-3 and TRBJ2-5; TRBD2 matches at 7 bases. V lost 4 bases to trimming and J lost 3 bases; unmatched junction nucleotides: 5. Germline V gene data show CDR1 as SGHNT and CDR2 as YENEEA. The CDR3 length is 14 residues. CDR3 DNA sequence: TGTGCCAGCAGCTCAGTTGGGGGGGAAGAGACCCAGTACTTC. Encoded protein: CASSSVGGEETQYF. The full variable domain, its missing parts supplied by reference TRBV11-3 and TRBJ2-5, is EAGVVQSPRYKIIEKKQPVAFWCNPISGHNTLYWYLQNLGQGPELLIRYENEEAVDDSQLPKDRFSAERLKGVDSTLKIQPAELGDSAVYLCASSSVGGEETQYFGPGTRLLVL.

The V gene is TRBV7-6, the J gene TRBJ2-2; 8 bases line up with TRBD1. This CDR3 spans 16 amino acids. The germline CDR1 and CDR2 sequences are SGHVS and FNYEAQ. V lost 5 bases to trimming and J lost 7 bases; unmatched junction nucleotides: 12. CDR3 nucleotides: TGTGCCAGCAGCCCGGAGGACAGGGAGCTTGGCGGGGAGCTGTTTTTT. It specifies CASSPEDRELGGELFF.

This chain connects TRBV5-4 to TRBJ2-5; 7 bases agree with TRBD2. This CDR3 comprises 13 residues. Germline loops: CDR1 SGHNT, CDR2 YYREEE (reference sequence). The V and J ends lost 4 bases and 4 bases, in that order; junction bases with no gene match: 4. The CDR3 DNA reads TGTGCCAGCAGCCCGCCGGGAGGAGAGACCCAGTACTTC. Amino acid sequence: CASSPPGGETQYF.